A single sample gave rise to the 2 T cell receptor beta chains below, sequenced in a study of T cells after somatic rescue of genetic block (dated by TCRdb to between 2020 and 2021). The library was produced with the immunoSEQ multiplex PCR assay. TCRdb mirrors the immuneACCESS table, restricted to in-frame sequences. Some clones are absent from its copies; in checked studies, under half trace to an unresolved V gene, and the reason for the others is unknown. A total of 60,000 to 75,000 clones appear in this sample, around 92% of them only once. The ten largest clones take up 3% of the sample. Sequencing was carried out using peripheral blood mononuclear cells (PBMCs). The receptors here all came from a man in his forties or fifties.

The gene calls are TRBV5-1 and TRBJ1-5, with a tentative D call TRBD1 (5 bases). CDR1 is SGHRS and CDR2 is YFSETQ in the germline V gene. V lost 0 bases, J lost 5 bases, and 12 bases lay in between. There are 15 residues in the CDR3. The CDR3 DNA sequence: TGCGCCAGCAGCTTGGCCGGCGGACATGATCAGCCCCAGCATTTT. This sequence encodes CASSLAGGHDQPQHF.

Regarding this clone: The junction departs from the called germline gene at one end, perhaps through a read error. The rearrangement joins TRBV6-5 to TRBJ1-1; D remains ambiguous. CDR1 and CDR2 from the germline V gene are MNHEY and SVGAGI. The CDR3 length is 14 residues. The CDR3 reads CASSNSRVGTEAFF. CDR3 coding DNA: TGTGCCAGCAGTAACTCGAGGGTGGGGACTGAAGCTTTCTTT.